Following are 9 T cell receptor beta chains from one sample sequenced in a study of early T cells in non-severe SARS-CoV-2 infection. Each CDR3 protein is one row after TCRdb ran MiXCR on the 5' RACE reads. The sample records 100,000 to 120,000 distinct CDR3 sequences, 10% to 15% being singletons. The source material was whole blood, sampled at baseline. Source of these receptors: an adult who was a healthcare worker with PCR-confirmed SARS-CoV-2 infection or an uninfected control (not recorded which).

The rearrangement links TRBV6-5 to TRBJ2-1, with 9 bases lining up with TRBD2. Germline CDR1 MNHEY, CDR2 SVGAGI. J lost 3 bases, V lost 5 bases, and 11 bases had no gene match. The CDR3 is 17 amino acids. Here the CDR3 DNA reads TGTGCCAGCAGTCGACTTAGCGGGGGAAACCGCTACAATGAGCAGTTCTTC. Translating gives CASSRLSGGNRYNEQFF.

As to this clonotype: Germline is not matched at one junction end, which may reflect a read error. The chain uses TRBV2 and TRBJ2-7, with TRBD2 matching 7 bases. The CDR3 is 14 residues long. Germline CDR1 is SNHLY and CDR2 is FYNNEI. This chain's CDR3 is CASRKARESFEQYF. DNA for the CDR3: TGTGCCAGCAGGAAGGCGCGGGAGTCCTTCGAGCAGTACTTC. Supplemented by reference TRBV2 and TRBJ2-7, the full variable domain reads EPEVTQTPSHQVTQMGQEVILRCVPISNHLYFYWYRQILGQKVEFLVSFYNNEISEKSEIFDDQFSVERPDGSNFTLKIRSTKLEDSAMYFCASRKARESFEQYFGPGTRLTVT.

The chain is built from TRBV5-1 and TRBJ1-4, with 8 bases that match TRBD1. The J segment lost 8 bases and the V segment lost 4 bases, leaving 10 bases of the junction unmatched. In germline, CDR1 is SGHRS, CDR2 YFSETQ. The CDR3 is 15 residues long. The CDR3 coding sequence is TGCGCCAGCAGCATAACGACAGGGGCGGTAGAAAAACTGTTTTTT. Translated: CASSITTGAVEKLFF. Full variable domain (missing parts from reference TRBV5-1 and TRBJ1-4): KAGVTQTPRYLIKTRGQQVTLSCSPISGHRSVSWYQQTPGQGLQFLFEYFSETQRNKGNFPGRFSGRQFSNSRSEMNVSTLELGDSALYLCASSITTGAVEKLFFGSGTQLSVL.

This rearrangement joins TRBV28 to TRBJ2-1; D possibly corresponds to TRBD2 (6 bases). From germline, CDR1 is MDHEN and CDR2 SYDVKM. The CDR3 totals 13 residues. Between the trimmed V and J ends, which lost 8 bases and 6 bases, there was a span of 14 bases. Written as DNA, the CDR3 is TGTGCCAGCTTTGGGGAGGAGCGCAATGAGCAGTTCTTC. It translates to CASFGEERNEQFF.

The CDR3 nucleotides read TGCAGCGTTGCCTCCGACAGGACTAGCACAGATACGCAGTATTTT. Its translation is CSVASDRTSTDTQYF. The J gene is TRBJ2-3, the V gene TRBV29-1; a possible D gene is TRBD1 (6 bases). Germline assignment: CDR1 SQVTM and CDR2 ANQGSEA. This CDR3 has 15 amino acids. The ends were cut back, 4 bases at V and 0 bases at J, with 14 bases in the middle.

The table lists this clonotype with a few counts. V gene TRBV6-5 combines with J gene TRBJ2-1, with 7 bases matching TRBD2. CDR1 MNHEY and CDR2 SVGAGI come from the germline V gene. The CDR3 length is 15 residues. V lost 0 bases to trimming and J lost 4 bases; unmatched junction nucleotides: 3. CDR3 residues: CASSYSRRGYNEQFF. Written as DNA, the CDR3 is TGTGCCAGCAGTTACTCAAGGCGGGGGTACAATGAGCAGTTCTTC.

A remark on this clonotype: One end of the junction is discordant with germline, which a read error may explain. The chain uses TRBV12-3 or TRBV12-4 and TRBJ2-1; 12 nucleotides match TRBD2. The CDR3 is 16 amino acids. The CDR3 loop reads CASSLTSGRTYIEQFF. As DNA, the CDR3 is TGTGCCAGCAGTTTAACTAGCGGGAGGACCTACATTGAGCAGTTCTTC.

The table lists this clonotype with a few counts. This sequence joins TRBV7-9 and TRBJ1-2; 8 nucleotides agree with TRBD1. This CDR3 has 14 amino acids. Germline-derived CDR1 and CDR2 are SEHNR and FQNEAQ (reference sequence). V lost 6 bases and J lost 5; bases outside the gene matches: 8. The CDR3 DNA reads as TGTGCCAGCAGTTGGGACAGGACTGGATATGGCTACACCTTC. It translates to CASSWDRTGYGYTF.

J is TRBJ1-2 and V is TRBV20-1, with TRBD1 identical over 7 bases. CDR1 DFQATT and CDR2 SNEGSKA come from the germline V gene (reference sequence). The CDR3 totals 13 residues. V trimming: 1 base; J trimming: 3 bases; junction bases outside the gene matches: 2. The CDR3 nucleotides are TGCAGTGCTAGAGCTACAGGGGACTATGGCTACACCTTC. Translating gives CSARATGDYGYTF.